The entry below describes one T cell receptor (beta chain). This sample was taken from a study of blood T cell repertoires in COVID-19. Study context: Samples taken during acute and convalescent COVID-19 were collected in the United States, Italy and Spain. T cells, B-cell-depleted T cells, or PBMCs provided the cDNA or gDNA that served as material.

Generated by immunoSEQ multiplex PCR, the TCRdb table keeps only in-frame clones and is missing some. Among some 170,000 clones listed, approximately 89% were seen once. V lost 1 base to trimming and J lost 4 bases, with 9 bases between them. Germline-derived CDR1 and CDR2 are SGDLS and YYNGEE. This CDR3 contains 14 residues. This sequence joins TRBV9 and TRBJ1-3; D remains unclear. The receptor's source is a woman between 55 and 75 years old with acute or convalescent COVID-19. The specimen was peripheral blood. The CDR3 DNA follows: TGTGCCAGCAGCGTACGGGAAGGGGGAAACACCATATATTTT. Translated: CASSVREGGNTIYF.